This T cell receptor (beta chain) was identified in a study of T cells in Graves' hyperthyroidism and ophthalmopathy (dated by TCRdb to the late 2010s). A note on the overall study: Peripheral blood was collected at initial diagnosis, before any treatment. A discovery cohort of about 95 patients, roughly 43 with Graves' ophthalmopathy and 55 to 60 with stable Graves' hyperthyroidism, was used to find distinguishing TCR V-J signatures. Prospective prediction of ophthalmopathy was tested in an independent validation cohort of fewer than 20 hyperthyroidism patients and 15 to 17 patients who later progressed to ophthalmopathy. For training and testing, the 95 to 100 patients in the discovery cohort were randomly divided in a 7:3 ratio. The study also compared thyroid tissue and blood T-cell repertoires from five or six Graves' hyperthyroidism patients. Following sampling, methimazole starting at 30 mg daily was given to hyperthyroidism patients, and high-dose intravenous methylprednisolone was given to ophthalmopathy patients. The paper reports TCR Vbeta CDR3 sequencing of some 140 peripheral blood samples: around 41 ophthalmopathy, 70 to 85 hyperthyroidism and approximately 17 progressor patients. The full study reports these points: In cross-validation, a model built on a 13 V-J signature told ophthalmopathy apart from stable hyperthyroidism with under 90% sensitivity and about 81% specificity, and in testing the same model reached 80%/75%. Most expanded thyroid clonotypes (frequency above 0.001) were also detected in blood, suggesting blood repertoires may reflect thyroid immune responses. No statistical method was used to fix the sample size in advance, and group allocation was not hidden from the investigators. In validation, the model predicted progression to ophthalmopathy a median of about 5.9 months before onset, with 65% to 71% sensitivity and 72.22% specificity.

In its sample, this clonotype was seen many times. Its specific antigen is unknown. No much larger clone is present one base from it, and per-base qualities are unavailable. CDR1 and CDR2 are read off the germline V gene as SGDLS and YYNGEE. Inclusive of the bounding cysteine and phenylalanine, the CDR3 is 16 residues long. Just the 48-base CDR3 DNA is kept, in frame starting at base 1. Unmatched junction bases come to 7, with V trimmed by 0 bases and J by 8 bases. Graves' hyperthyroidism was defined as stable when no progression to ophthalmopathy occurred over 18 months of follow-up. Hyperthyroidism patients were aged 18 to 65 years and newly diagnosed, with disease duration of less than 2 months. Patients with uncontrolled infections, other autoimmune diseases, pregnancy or lactation were excluded. Diagnoses were based on clinical symptoms, serum thyroxine and TRAb, thyroid ultrasound and orbital computed tomography. PBMCs were isolated from about 9.1 ml of fresh peripheral blood by Ficoll-Paque density gradient centrifugation. Trizol reagent was used to extract total RNA, and RNA quality was then checked on an Agilent 2100 Bioanalyzer.

The TCR beta CDR3 regions were amplified from the RNA transcripts. A first-round RT-PCR of the TCR CDR3 used the HTBI primer set with the Qiagen OneStep RT-PCR kit. Libraries were constructed in a second round of multiplex PCR, after which size selection and purification were performed. Sequencing of the libraries was done on an Illumina HiSeq2000 using paired-end 100 bp reads. On the authors' methods: SOAPnuke was used to process the raw data, with reads discarded if the reads contained adapters or uncalled bases, had a mean Phred below 15, or lacked an exact constant-primer or identifier match. COPE v1.2.5 was used to merge the high-quality paired reads, and each unique nucleotide sequence was defined as a clonotype. Clonotypes were aligned to IMGT TRBV, TRBD and TRBJ reference segments using MiTCR v1.1. The analysis included only V-J combinations with a frequency above 0.0001, which together covered around 99% of the repertoires. The TCS score was defined as the ratio of F50 (clonal expansion) to E x V (chaos), calculated using BLOSUM62-based TCRdist between CDR3 peptides within each V-J. Welch's t-statistics and random forest reduced 500 to 650 V-J features to 10 to 15, which were used in a naive Bayes classifier (R e1071). The public reads were reprocessed in TCRdb via fastp at Q25 and MiXCR, keeping in-frame beta chains. Entries that share a CDR3 protein sequence are merged under the most common genes and DNA. These V and J calls rely on TCRdb rather than the paper's analysis. The sample table contains 250,000 to 300,000 distinct CDR3 sequences; only one count was recorded for roughly an eighth of them. 7.9% of the sample goes to the ten largest clones.

The sample comprised blood. The sequence was collected from a woman aged 40 to 50 with Graves' hyperthyroidism. Recombination connected TRBV9 to TRBJ1-6; 8 bases in the middle match TRBD1. The CDR3 reads CASSVEAAGGDSPLHF. The DNA sequence is given as TGTGCCAGCAGCGTAGAGGCGGCAGGGGGCGATTCACCCCTCCACTTT.